This T cell receptor (beta chain) was found in a study of T-cell reconstitution after alpha-beta-depleted transplantation in children. Overall study findings and caveats: Surviving recipient T cells and thymic progenitors accounted for the high day-60 TCRbeta diversity observed in some patients. At around two months after transplant, the alpha-beta T cells were reportedly derived from several hundred expanded clones that came from non-depleted graft cells.

A note on this clonotype: What it binds is unknown.

Unmatched junction bases numbered 6, after V lost 5 bases and J lost 2 bases. CDR3 length: 15 amino acids. Library preparation (for TCRbeta) was performed with unique molecular identifiers. MiXCR, run by TCRdb on the PCR reads, gives a single entry per CDR3 protein. The data hold 700,000 to 850,000 distinct CDR3 sequences, with roughly 15% observed a single time. The material sequenced was PBMCs, mostly from graft donor cells, taken 360 days after TCRalphabeta/CD19-depleted stem cell transplant. The sequence derives from a male patient younger than 18 who had a stem cell transplant for acute lymphoblastic leukemia, so the T cells may come from the graft donor. The chain has TRBV12-3 or TRBV12-4 and TRBJ2-7; TRBD1 matches at 10 bases. The CDR3 loop is CASSPWTGGAYEQYF. The CDR3 DNA follows: TGTGCCAGCAGTCCTTGGACAGGGGGGGCCTACGAGCAGTACTTC.